This T cell receptor (beta chain) was observed in a study of naive and memory T cell subsets. Study results and limitations: Between naive and memory subsets, TCR abundance power law exponents differed.

With respect to this clonotype: Its antigen is unidentified.

This CDR3 region has 19 residues. After removal of 2 bases from V and 5 bases from J, the junction contained 13 bases not matched to a gene. Germline values: CDR1 MNHEY, CDR2 SVGEGT. An equimolar mix of two oligonucleotides served as the beta constant-region primer for TRBC1 and TRBC2. An oligonucleotide with the SP2 primer and a 12-nucleotide UMI was ligated to the cDNA 3' end. TCRdb re-called the UMI-ligation and nested PCR reads through MiXCR, storing one row per CDR3 protein. The repertoire has under 150,000 distinct CDR3 sequences, 17% of them found once; the top ten carry approximately 0.15%. This receptor was obtained from a human donor in good health. The rearrangement joins TRBV6-2 or TRBV6-3 to TRBJ2-1, with 12 bases fitting TRBD2. The source material was naive CD4+ T cells from blood. As DNA, the CDR3 is TGTGCCAGCAGTTACGATCCCCTAGCGGGAGGGCAAGTCCACAATGAGCAGTTCTTC. Its translation: CASSYDPLAGGQVHNEQFF.